These T cell receptor beta chains were read from a single sample in a study of CDR3 diversity in severe acne. One entry per CDR3 protein results from TCRdb running MiXCR on the PCR reads. The sample has approximately 90,000 distinct CDR3 sequences, 45% to 50% seen once; the top ten hold around 10%. The sequencing input was blood. These receptors were obtained from a male donor with severe acne vulgaris. CDR3s include the opening cysteine and the closing phenylalanine or tryptophan. The D gene is left open where the match is weak. Clone size, where shown, is once, few, many, or a class for clones that have expanded.

TRBD2	TRBV7-3	TRBJ2-5	NA	CASSLLAGGLRETQYF	TGTGCCAGCAGCTTACTAGCGGGAGGGCTCCGAGAGACCCAGTACTTC
NA	TRBV12-3/TRBV12-4	TRBJ2-1	many	CASSLSVRVGEQFF	TGTGCCAGCAGTTTATCGGTCCGTGTTGGTGAGCAGTTCTTC
NA	TRBV20-1	TRBJ2-1	few	CSARGAIEGGGYTFGSGTLNEQFF	NA
NA	TRBV20-1	TRBJ2-7	few	CSARDSGSYEQYF	TGCAGTGCTAGAGATTCAGGGTCCTACGAGCAGTACTTC
NA	TRBV29-1	TRBJ1-1	few	CSVGVAANTEAFF	TGCAGCGTGGGAGTGGCGGCGAACACTGAAGCTTTCTTT
NA	TRBV25-1	TRBJ2-1	medium-sized	CASSELSGVWNEQFF	TGTGCCAGCAGTGAATTGTCAGGGGTTTGGAATGAGCAGTTCTTC
TRBD2	TRBV11-3	TRBJ2-3	many	CASSPRHVAGGSTDTQYF	TGTGCCAGCAGCCCGCGGCACGTAGCGGGCGGGAGCACAGATACGCAGTATTTT
TRBD2	TRBV6-2/TRBV6-3	TRBJ2-7	many	CASSYPLAGDDEQYF	TGTGCCAGCAGTTACCCACTAGCGGGAGACGACGAGCAGTACTTC
NA	TRBV7-8	TRBJ1-5	many	CASSPGQSQPQHF	TGTGCCAGCAGCCCCGGCCAGAGCCAGCCCCAGCATTTT
NA	TRBV4-2	TRBJ2-1	many	CASSQEQGSYNEQFF	TGTGCCAGCAGCCAAGAGCAGGGCTCCTACAATGAGCAGTTCTTC